This entry lists 9 T cell receptor beta chains sequenced from one sample in a study of blood T cell repertoires in COVID-19. Assay used: immunoSEQ multiplex PCR; TCRdb lists only in-frame clones, some missing. Of over 150,000 clones detected, about 82% appear once; the ten largest clones hold around 6.6%. The sequenced sample consisted of peripheral blood. These receptors came from a man over 45 with active or convalescent COVID-19.

V is TRBV7-9 and J is TRBJ1-6; 7 bases are shared with TRBD1. Trimming at V came to 1 base and at J to 8 bases, leaving 8 bases not matched to a gene. The CDR3 sequence is 16 residues long. Germline CDR1 reads SEHNR; CDR2 reads FQNEAQ (reference sequence). The CDR3 region is CASSLVAGTAHSPLHF. The CDR3 bases are TGTGCCAGCAGCTTAGTCGCCGGGACAGCGCATTCACCCCTCCACTTT.

This sequence joins TRBV5-6 and TRBJ1-5; 9 nucleotides match TRBD1. The V and J ends lost 2 bases and 6 bases, in that order; junction bases with no gene match: 6. This CDR3 contains 15 residues. Germline CDR1 is SGHDT and CDR2 is YYEEEE. The CDR3 nucleotides are TGTGCCAGCAGCTTCGGACAGGGGATGGGTCAGCCCCAGCATTTT. This gives the protein CASSFGQGMGQPQHF.

The chain has TRBV6-4 and TRBJ2-3; 9 bases align to TRBD2. This CDR3 spans 16 amino acids. Germline lookup yields CDR1 MRHNA and CDR2 SNTAGT. The junction had 9 bases not matched to a gene; V was cut back by 2 bases and J by 6 bases. CDR3 residues: CASSDRGGGVNDTQYF. The CDR3 DNA sequence: TGTGCCAGCAGTGACCGCGGGGGGGGCGTCAACGATACGCAGTATTTT.

The chain recombines TRBV11-3 with TRBJ1-1, with 7 nucleotides matching TRBD1. The V and J ends lost 5 bases and 3 bases, in that order; junction bases with no gene match: 3. Germline-derived CDR1 and CDR2 are SGHNT and YENEEA. This CDR3 has 13 amino acids. In DNA, the CDR3 is TGTGCCAGCAGCCAGGGGGTATACACTGAAGCTTTCTTT. Its protein is CASSQGVYTEAFF.

CDR3 sequence: CASRAGTSGYNEQFF. In DNA form, the CDR3 reads TGTGCCAGTAGAGCCGGGACTAGCGGTTACAATGAGCAGTTCTTC. The chain links TRBV19 to TRBJ2-1; 11 bases match TRBD2. There are 15 residues in the CDR3. After removal of 6 bases from V and 4 bases from J, the junction contained 5 bases not matched to a gene. CDR1 is LNHDA, CDR2 SQIVND, per germline (reference sequence).

The V and J genes are TRBV5-1 and TRBJ2-7; a weak D match, TRBD2 (7 bases). The germline CDR1 and CDR2 sequences are SGHRS and YFSETQ. This CDR3 comprises 16 residues. V gave up 3 bases and J gave up 2 bases, with 18 bases separating them. The DNA of the CDR3 is TGCGCCAGCAGCTATTCGGGGGGCCCTGAGGCCTACGAGCAGTACTTC. This gives the protein CASSYSGGPEAYEQYF.

This clone was detected a few times. The chain couples TRBV5-1 to TRBJ1-1; 10 nucleotides agree with TRBD1. Trimming cost V 1 base and J 4 bases; bases outside gene matches: 7. CDR3 length: 16 residues. Germline-derived CDR1 and CDR2 are SGHRS and YFSETQ. DNA of the CDR3: TGCGCCAGCAGCTTGCCGGGACAGGGGTCGGGCACTGAAGCTTTCTTT. Encoded protein: CASSLPGQGSGTEAFF.

This chain connects TRBV5-6 to TRBJ2-5, with a possible D match to TRBD1 (6 bases). The CDR3 totals 14 residues. Trimming pared 8 bases from V and 0 bases from J, leaving 14 bases between. Germline loops: CDR1 SGHDT, CDR2 YYEEEE. The CDR3 DNA is TGTGCCAGTGCACAGGACAGACACCAAGAGACCCAGTACTTC. It is translated as CASAQDRHQETQYF.

V usage is TRBV23-1 and J usage is TRBJ2-7; D uncertain. TRBV23-1 is an ORF for which the function is uncertain. The CDR3 totals 13 residues. V lost 0 bases to trimming and J lost 3 bases, with 6 bases between them. This CDR3 reads CASSQSYGYEQYF. Here the CDR3 DNA reads TGCGCCAGCAGTCAATCGTACGGCTACGAGCAGTACTTC.